The following is a T cell receptor (beta chain) sequence with its context. The authors generated TCR beta cDNA through 5'RACE template switching with UMIs. Following a re-call of the 5' RACE reads, TCRdb has one entry per CDR3 protein and lacks DNA. The sample features fewer than 300,000 distinct CDR3 sequences, with roughly 4.2% in its top ten. The CDR3 totals 15 residues. CDR1 and CDR2 from the germline V gene are SEHNR and FQNEAQ (reference sequence). This sample is drawn from a study of T cells expressing NK-cell markers. This TCR came from a woman between 18 and 69 years old in good health. Sequenced sample: blood T cells: a sorted CD56 or NKG2C T cell subset, CD4+ or CD8+ T cells, or bulk PBMC T cells (not recorded which). The chain joins TRBV7-9 to TRBJ2-5; there is no DNA to check the TCRdb D call of TRBD1. CDR3 protein: CASGRTGGFLETQYF.